This T cell receptor beta chain derives from a study of blood T cell repertoires in COVID-19. On the study more broadly: The samples span acute and convalescent COVID-19 from the United States, Italy and Spain. PBMCs, B-cell-depleted T cells, or T cells were the source of the cDNA or gDNA that made up the material.

The protocol was immunoSEQ multiplex PCR, while the TCRdb copy is restricted to in-frame clones and leaves out a portion. This sample has fewer than 150,000 clones; about 84% occur once, and the top ten carry 8% to 10%. The CDR3 loop spans 15 amino acids. Germline V gives CDR1 MDHEN, CDR2 SYDVKM. V was trimmed by 6 bases and J by 9 bases, leaving 21 bases between them. The rearrangement joins TRBV28 to TRBJ2-1, with D maybe TRBD1 (6 bases). The sequencing input was peripheral blood. This TCR was recovered from an elderly woman in a cohort sampled during active or convalescent COVID-19. DNA of the CDR3: TGTGCCAGCAGGTCCGAGACCCAGGGGCTACTTGAGCAGTTCTTC. It yields the protein CASRSETQGLLEQFF.